The rows below give T cell receptor beta chains drawn from one sample of a study of blood T cell repertoires in COVID-19. Produced via immunoSEQ multiplex PCR; TCRdb's table is partial and in-frame only. The table includes 60,000 or so clones, approximately 84% detected once. Sequencing was done on a sample of peripheral blood. The receptor source for this set is a human donor in a cohort sampled during active COVID-19. Both conserved end residues are part of each CDR3. A D gene is named only where the DNA matches it firmly. Clone size is stated in some rows and not others, as once, few, many or a class when expanded.

TRBJ2-7	TRBV12-3/TRBV12-4	-	few	CASRPTGTSEQYF	TGTGCCAGCAGGCCTACAGGGACGAGCGAGCAGTACTTC
TRBJ1-1	TRBV12-3/TRBV12-4	TRBD1	-	CASRPGGRKEAFF	TGTGCCAGCAGGCCAGGGGGACGAAAGGAAGCTTTCTTT
TRBJ2-2	TRBV5-1	TRBD2	-	CASSWEGVNTGELFF	TGCGCCAGCAGCTGGGAGGGAGTGAACACCGGGGAGCTGTTTTTT
TRBJ1-1	TRBV16	-	-	CASSQSSYRVTEAFF	TGTGCCAGCAGCCAATCTTCGTACAGGGTGACTGAAGCTTTCTTT
TRBJ1-2	TRBV4-2	TRBD1	few	CASSQGQGSYGYTF	TGTGCCAGCAGCCAAGGACAGGGCAGCTATGGCTACACCTTC
TRBJ1-6	TRBV5-1	-	-	CASRNPGGPLHF	TGCGCCAGCAGAAATCCGGGGGGGCCCCTCCACTTT
TRBJ1-5	TRBV7-8	-	-	CASSLGGPQHF	TGTGCCAGCAGCTTAGGAGGACCCCAGCATTTT
TRBJ2-1	TRBV4-2	TRBD2	once	CASSRSGGRALDEQFF	TGTGCCAGCAGCCGAAGCGGCGGGAGGGCTTTGGATGAGCAGTTCTTC
TRBJ1-1	TRBV3-1/TRBV3-2	-	-	CASSQVSGNTEAFF	TGTGCCAGCAGCCAAGTGTCCGGGAACACTGAAGCTTTCTTT
TRBJ2-7	TRBV6-2/TRBV6-3	-	-	CASSPTLGVQYF	TGTGCCAGCAGTCCGACCTTAGGGGTGCAGTACTTC
TRBJ2-7	TRBV3-1/TRBV3-2	TRBD2	-	CASSYSGRVAEQYF	TGTGCCAGCAGCTACAGTGGGAGGGTAGCCGAGCAGTACTTC
TRBJ2-1	TRBV3-1/TRBV3-2	TRBD2	-	CASSPGLASDPFF	TGTGCCAGCAGCCCCGGACTAGCGAGCGATCCGTTCTTC
TRBJ1-5	TRBV5-8	-	-	CASSLARSDRQPQHF	TGTGCCAGCAGCTTGGCTCGCAGCGACCGGCAGCCCCAGCATTTT
TRBJ2-1	TRBV28	-	-	CASSPREALEQFF	TGTGCCAGCAGTCCACGTGAGGCATTGGAGCAGTTCTTC
TRBJ2-2	TRBV9	-	-	CASSVNSNTGELFF	TGTGCCAGCAGCGTAAACTCGAACACCGGGGAGCTGTTTTTT
TRBJ1-2	TRBV2	-	-	CASSPRQDYGYTF	TGTGCCAGCAGTCCCCGACAGGACTATGGCTACACCTTC
TRBJ2-3	TRBV5-6	-	-	CASSLGGFSTDTQYF	TGTGCCAGCAGCTTGGGCGGGTTCAGCACAGATACGCAGTATTTT
TRBJ2-7	TRBV3-1/TRBV3-2	-	few	CASSQVGADPAYEQYF	TGTGCCAGCAGCCAAGTAGGAGCGGACCCCGCCTACGAGCAGTACTTC
TRBJ2-5	TRBV18	TRBD1	-	CASSTGTGAQETQYF	TGTGCCAGCTCTACCGGGACAGGGGCCCAAGAGACCCAGTACTTC
TRBJ1-4	TRBV5-5	TRBD1	-	CASRGTGLGWAEKLFF	TGTGCCAGCAGGGGGACAGGATTGGGTTGGGCTGAAAAACTGTTTTTT
TRBJ1-5	TRBV10-3	TRBD1	-	CAIRSGGFNNQPQHF	TGTGCCATCAGATCAGGGGGCTTCAACAATCAGCCCCAGCATTTT
TRBJ2-7	TRBV5-1	-	few	CASSDSYEQYF	TGCGCCAGCAGCGACAGCTACGAGCAGTACTTC
TRBJ2-1	TRBV14	TRBD2	few	CASSQDLGGRYYNEQFF	TGTGCCAGCAGCCAAGACCTGGGAGGGCGTTATTACAATGAGCAGTTCTTC
TRBJ2-1	TRBV18	TRBD2	many	CASSPPSGAYNEQFF	TGTGCCAGCTCACCACCTAGCGGGGCCTACAATGAGCAGTTCTTC
TRBJ1-1	TRBV11-1	TRBD1	-	CASSLGYRGEAFF	TGTGCCAGCAGCTTGGGGTACAGGGGTGAAGCTTTCTTT
TRBJ1-2	TRBV12-3/TRBV12-4	-	-	CASSPWGVGYTF	TGTGCCAGCAGCCCCTGGGGGGTTGGCTACACCTTC
TRBJ1-1	TRBV18	-	many	CASSPGSSEAFF	TGTGCCAGCTCCCCTGGGAGCAGTGAAGCTTTCTTT
TRBJ2-1	TRBV3-1/TRBV3-2	TRBD2	-	CASRERGSDNEQFF	TGTGCCAGCAGGGAGCGGGGGAGTGACAATGAGCAGTTCTTC
TRBJ2-7	TRBV7-2	-	-	CASSPRIGSTYEQYF	TGTGCCAGCAGCCCGCGGATTGGCAGTACCTACGAGCAGTACTTC
TRBJ2-2	TRBV6-6	-	-	CASSYQATGELFF	TGTGCCAGCAGTTACCAAGCCACCGGGGAGCTGTTTTTT
TRBJ2-7	TRBV10-2	-	-	CASSEFGNPTYEQYF	TGCGCCAGCAGTGAGTTCGGGAATCCGACCTACGAGCAGTACTTC
TRBJ1-2	TRBV21-1	-	many	CASSVAIEQGAANYGYTF	TGTGCCAGCAGCGTCGCGATAGAACAGGGGGCGGCGAACTATGGCTACACCTTC